This T cell receptor (beta chain) stems from a study of CD8+ T cells in alopecia areata. Study summary: Twice daily, treated patients received 5 to 10 mg of oral tofacitinib.

Alopecia areata patients gave lesional scalp punch biopsies and peripheral blood samples. The CDR3 has 15 amino acids. Trimming cost V 3 bases and J 0 bases, with 6 bases left between them. Germline V gene data show CDR1 as LGHNA and CDR2 as YNFKEQ. Investigators isolated RNA and reverse transcribed it into cDNA to act as the sequencing template. Produced via immunoSEQ multiplex PCR; TCRdb's table is partial and in-frame only. The data hold 100,000 to 150,000 clones, with 58% observed a single time. This clone was found a few times. What it binds is unknown. Whole-study results and caveats: Especially in alopecia totalis/universalis, lesional scalp showed greater clonality than normal scalp did. Scalp sample sequencing also detects resident alphabeta T cells of normal skin.

J is TRBJ2-6 and V is TRBV4-2; D gene uncertain. The source is a human donor with alopecia areata. The source material was CD4+ T cells sorted from blood, sampled at week 0. Here the CDR3 reads CASSQEHSGANVLTF. The CDR3, as DNA: TGTGCCAGCAGCCAGGAACACTCTGGGGCCAACGTCCTGACTTTC.